These 24 T cell receptor beta chains were sequenced from one sample in a study of cytomegalovirus exposure and HLA in healthy donors. Use of 60 Vbeta and 13 Jbeta primers characterized the PCR. TCRdb's copy holds only in-frame clones and misses some; the assay was immunoSEQ multiplex PCR. The sample records about 79,000 clones, over 65% being singletons. The sample was PBMCs. The receptor source for this set is a man in his forties or fifties in good health and CMV-seropositive.

This clone was detected a few times. J is TRBJ1-2 and V is TRBV7-2; 7 bases align to TRBD1. The CDR3 loop spans 14 amino acids. Trimming removed 3 bases from V and 0 bases from J; junction bases left unmatched: 1. Germline CDR1 is SGHTA and CDR2 is FQGNSA. DNA for the CDR3: TGTGCCAGCAGCTTGGACAGGACTAACTATGGCTACACCTTC. Translating gives CASSLDRTNYGYTF.

The chain joins TRBV6-1 to TRBJ1-1, with D possibly TRBD1 on 5 matching bases. V shed 5 bases and J shed 1 base, with 11 bases lying between them. This CDR3 contains 14 residues. The V gene's germline CDR1 is MNHNS and CDR2 SASEGT. The CDR3 protein is CASSKGRANTEAFF. The CDR3 DNA reads TGTGCCAGCAGTAAGGGCAGGGCGAACACTGAAGCTTTCTTT.

The chain links TRBV9 to TRBJ2-1; D not certain. There are 13 residues in the CDR3. V dropped 0 bases and J dropped 9 bases, with 10 bases sitting between them. CDR1 SGDLS and CDR2 YYNGEE come from the germline V gene. The CDR3 sequence is CASSVVPFREQFF. The CDR3 coding sequence is TGTGCCAGCAGCGTAGTCCCTTTCCGTGAGCAGTTCTTC.

A few counts support this clone. V usage is TRBV5-4 and J usage is TRBJ2-5, with 14 bases that match TRBD2. This CDR3 contains 17 residues. CDR1 is SGHNT, CDR2 YYREEE, per germline (reference sequence). V shed 4 bases and J 5 bases; nucleotides not matched to a gene: 10. CDR3 DNA: TGTGCCAGCAGCGGGGGACTAGCGGGAGCCACGGGGGAGACCCAGTACTTC. Amino acid sequence: CASSGGLAGATGETQYF.

This clone was counted only a few times. The chain uses TRBV4-1 and TRBJ1-2; TRBD1 aligns across 9 bases. The CDR3 spans 16 residues. Germline V gives CDR1 MGHRA, CDR2 YSYEKL. J gave up 5 bases and V 0 bases, and 7 bases lay outside the gene matches. CDR3 nucleotide sequence: TGCGCCAGCAGCCAAGATATGAGGACAGGGGATTATGGCTACACCTTC. This codes for CASSQDMRTGDYGYTF.

CDR3 protein: CASSTGGSTEAFF. CDR3 DNA sequence: TGTGCCAGCAGTACCGGGGGTTCCACTGAAGCTTTCTTT. The rearrangement joins TRBV2 to TRBJ1-1, with a tentative D call TRBD1 (5 bases). The ends were cut back, 5 bases at V and 4 bases at J, with 11 bases in the middle. The CDR3 has 13 residues. The germline gives CDR1 SNHLY, CDR2 FYNNEI. The whole variable domain, remainder taken from reference TRBV2 and TRBJ1-1, is EPEVTQTPSHQVTQMGQEVILRCVPISNHLYFYWYRQILGQKVEFLVSFYNNEISEKSEIFDDQFSVERPDGSNFTLKIRSTKLEDSAMYFCASSTGGSTEAFFGQGTRLTVV.

This sequence joins TRBV4-2 and TRBJ1-4; 10 bases line up with TRBD1. V dropped 4 bases and J dropped 7; count of bases not matched to a gene: 9. Germline values: CDR1 LGHNA, CDR2 YNFKEQ. This CDR3 is built from 16 residues. In nucleotides, the CDR3 is TGTGCCAGCAGCCCTGGACAGGGGGGCCTTAGTGAAAAACTGTTTTTT. This encodes CASSPGQGGLSEKLFF.

The V gene is TRBV11-3, the J gene TRBJ2-2; 9 bases align to TRBD1. Trimming at V came to 5 bases and at J to 0 bases, leaving 4 bases not matched to a gene. Germline V lookup: CDR1 SGHNT, CDR2 YENEEA. This CDR3 spans 16 amino acids. CDR3 loop: CASSQRTGANTGELFF. The CDR3 DNA reads TGTGCCAGCAGCCAGCGGACAGGGGCGAACACCGGGGAGCTGTTTTTT.

This chain links TRBV7-2 with TRBJ2-7, with TRBD2 matching over 8 bases. The CDR3 runs to 16 residues. Germline V lookup: CDR1 SGHTA, CDR2 FQGNSA. V shed 1 base and J 1 base; nucleotides not matched to a gene: 6. The CDR3 DNA sequence: TGTGCCAGCAGCTTAGAGGCGCTAGCGGGTTCCTACGAGCAGTACTTC. Protein product: CASSLEALAGSYEQYF.

The chain combines TRBV11-3 with TRBJ2-1, with no clear D. Germline assignment: CDR1 SGHNT and CDR2 YENEEA. Between the trimmed V and J ends, which lost 4 bases and 6 bases, there was a span of 13 bases. The CDR3 extends over 14 amino acids. The CDR3 loop reads CASSSMSEPNEQFF. DNA for the CDR3: TGTGCCAGCAGCTCCATGTCGGAGCCCAATGAGCAGTTCTTC.

Remarks on this clone: At the DNA level, this CDR3 is encoded by other sequences in the same sample as well. The chain uses TRBV6-5 and TRBJ1-4; no firm D call. The V and J ends lost 4 bases and 0 bases respectively, with 9 bases between them. CDR3 length: 15 amino acids. CDR1 MNHEY and CDR2 SVGAGI come from the germline V gene. Here the CDR3 reads CASSSGSATNEKLFF. As DNA, the CDR3 is TGTGCCAGCAGTTCGGGAAGTGCAACTAATGAAAAACTGTTTTTT.

The chain links TRBV6-5 to TRBJ1-1, with TRBD1 as a possible D gene (6 bases). The CDR3 is made up of 14 amino acids. V gave up 2 bases and J gave up 6 bases, with 13 bases separating them. Germline CDR1 is MNHEY and CDR2 is SVGAGI. The CDR3 here is CASSYDGGGPEAFF. The CDR3 coding sequence is TGTGCCAGCAGTTACGATGGCGGGGGCCCTGAAGCTTTCTTT.

The chain has TRBV29-1 and TRBJ1-1; possible D gene TRBD1, 5 bases. The germline V gene has CDR1 SQVTM and CDR2 ANQGSEA. The V and J ends lost 1 base and 7 bases respectively, with 13 bases between them. This CDR3 is built from 13 residues. CDR3 loop: CSVEGFQGNEAFF. The CDR3 DNA sequence: TGCAGCGTTGAAGGATTCCAGGGCAATGAAGCTTTCTTT. Complete variable domain (other parts from reference TRBV29-1 and TRBJ1-1): SAVISQKPSRDICQRGTSLTIQCQVDSQVTMMFWYRQQPGQSLTLIATANQGSEATYESGFVIDKFPISRPNLTFSTLTVSNMSPEDSSIYLCSVEGFQGNEAFFGQGTRLTVV.

This chain uses TRBV7-8 with TRBJ2-1; perhaps TRBD2 as D (6 bases). Germline lookup yields CDR1 SGHVS and CDR2 FQNEAQ. The CDR3 consists of 15 residues. Trimming took off 5 bases at V and 6 bases at J, with 17 bases between the two ends. CDR3 coding DNA: TGTGCCAGCAGCCCCGGGACTTACGGGGGCAATGAGCAGTTCTTC. Its protein product is CASSPGTYGGNEQFF.

This clone was observed a handful of times. V is TRBV5-4 and J is TRBJ1-4; D not resolved. CDR3 length: 10 amino acids. Germline V gene lookup returns CDR1 SGHNT and CDR2 YYREEE (reference sequence). V shed 9 bases and J shed 7 bases, with 7 bases lying between them. CDR3 nucleotide sequence: TGTGCCAACCTGAGTGAAAAACTGTTTTTT. Its translation is CANLSEKLFF.

The CDR3 region is CAWSTDRTATNEKLFF. Here the CDR3 DNA reads TGTGCCTGGAGCACCGACAGGACGGCAACTAATGAAAAACTGTTTTTT. This sequence joins TRBV30 and TRBJ1-4; possible D gene TRBD1, 6 bases. The V end lost 3 bases, the J end lost 0 bases, and 14 bases lay between the germline ends. Germline values: CDR1 GTSNPN, CDR2 SVGIG (reference sequence). CDR3 length equals 16 residues.

The V gene is TRBV18, the J gene TRBJ1-2; D remains ambiguous. V dropped 1 base and J dropped 7 bases, with 13 bases sitting between them. CDR3 length equals 14 residues. Per the germline V gene, CDR1 is KGHSH and CDR2 is LQKENI. Here the CDR3 DNA reads TGTGCCAGCTCACCACAGGTGCTAGAGCGTGGCTACACCTTC. This codes for CASSPQVLERGYTF.

The gene calls are TRBV7-2 and TRBJ1-5; 11 bases match TRBD1. Per germline, CDR1 SGHTA and CDR2 FQGNSA. There are 15 residues in the CDR3. V lost 5 bases to trimming and J lost 6 bases; unmatched junction nucleotides: 6. The CDR3 nucleotides read TGTGCCAGCAGCCTGGACAGGGGGCTGGTTCAGCCCCAGCATTTT. The encoded protein is CASSLDRGLVQPQHF. The complete variable domain, with remaining parts taken from reference TRBV7-2 and TRBJ1-5, reads GAGVSQSPSNKVTEKGKDVELRCDPISGHTALYWYRQSLGQGLEFLIYFQGNSAPDKSGLPSDRFSAERTGGSVSTLTIQRTQQEDSAVYLCASSLDRGLVQPQHFGDGTRLSIL.

V and J are TRBV7-2 and TRBJ2-3; 13 bases are shared with TRBD2. This CDR3 region has 16 residues. Per germline, CDR1 SGHTA and CDR2 FQGNSA. Germline trimming cut 6 bases from V and 4 bases from J; bases unmatched to any gene: 7. In DNA form, the CDR3 reads TGTGCCAGCAGGAGCCCGACTAGCGGGGGGCCAGATACGCAGTATTTT. This gives the protein CASRSPTSGGPDTQYF.

The chain has TRBV2 and TRBJ2-1; D remains ambiguous. Germline V gives CDR1 SNHLY, CDR2 FYNNEI. Trimming took off 6 bases at V and 13 bases at J, with 10 bases between the two ends. The length of the CDR3 is 10 residues. This chain's CDR3 is CASRLEAQFF. CDR3 DNA: TGTGCCAGCAGGCTAGAGGCACAGTTCTTC.

CDR3 protein: CASSEAAAIPGYTF. The CDR3 bases are TGTGCCAGCAGTGAAGCAGCGGCAATTCCAGGCTACACCTTC. This sequence joins TRBV6-1 and TRBJ1-2; D ambiguous. V was pared by 0 bases and J by 8 bases, with 13 bases between. The CDR3 consists of 14 residues. Germline V gives CDR1 MNHNS, CDR2 SASEGT.

This clone has only one observation. The CDR3 bases are TGTGCCAGCAGCTTTGAGGTCACTGAAGCTTTCTTT. As protein: CASSFEVTEAFF. V gene TRBV11-2 combines with J gene TRBJ1-1, with no clear D. CDR3 size: 12 residues. The germline V gene encodes CDR1 SGHAT and CDR2 FQNNGV. Trimming removed 3 bases at V and 4 bases at J, with 6 bases between.

This clone appeared once. The CDR3: CASSLVSGAGNNEQFF. CDR3 bases: TGTGCCAGCAGCTTAGTTTCGGGAGCAGGCAACAATGAGCAGTTCTTC. The V call is TRBV7-2, the J call TRBJ2-1, with D perhaps TRBD2 (6 bases). V dropped 1 base and J dropped 5 bases, with 15 bases sitting between them. This CDR3 is built from 16 residues. Germline values: CDR1 SGHTA, CDR2 FQGNSA.

The rearrangement joins TRBV6-1 to TRBJ2-3; a possible D gene is TRBD2 (6 bases). Germline V gene data show CDR1 as MNHNS and CDR2 as SASEGT. The CDR3 contains 14 residues. The V end lost 7 bases, the J end lost 3 bases, and 14 bases lay between the germline ends. CDR3 loop: CASTRLAETDTQYF. In DNA form, the CDR3 reads TGTGCCAGCACAAGATTAGCGGAGACAGATACGCAGTATTTT.